The clone carrying this T cell receptor beta chain was counted at least ten times. What it binds is unknown. The sample originates from a study of Graves' ophthalmopathy and Graves' hyperthyroidism. CDR3 regions of TCR beta were amplified from RNA transcripts. Scientists carried out first-round RT-PCR using HTBI primers and then a second-round multiplex PCR. TCRdb re-called the multiplex PCR reads through MiXCR, storing one row per CDR3 protein. The sample has roughly 500,000 distinct CDR3 sequences; 14% are singletons. Germline V lookup: CDR1 MNHEY, CDR2 SVGAGI. This CDR3 region has 14 residues. V lost 4 bases to trimming and J lost 2 bases; unmatched junction nucleotides: 4. Study-wide findings and caveats: Ophthalmopathy progression was predicted by the model at roughly 69% sensitivity and about 74% specificity.

The receptor was derived from a woman in her twenties or thirties with Graves' ophthalmopathy. The sequencing sample was made of blood. This rearrangement joins TRBV6-5 to TRBJ2-7, with TRBD1 matching over 8 bases. The CDR3 DNA follows: TGTGCCAGCAGTTCCAACAGGGGGGCCTACGAGCAGTACTTC. Its protein product is CASSSNRGAYEQYF.